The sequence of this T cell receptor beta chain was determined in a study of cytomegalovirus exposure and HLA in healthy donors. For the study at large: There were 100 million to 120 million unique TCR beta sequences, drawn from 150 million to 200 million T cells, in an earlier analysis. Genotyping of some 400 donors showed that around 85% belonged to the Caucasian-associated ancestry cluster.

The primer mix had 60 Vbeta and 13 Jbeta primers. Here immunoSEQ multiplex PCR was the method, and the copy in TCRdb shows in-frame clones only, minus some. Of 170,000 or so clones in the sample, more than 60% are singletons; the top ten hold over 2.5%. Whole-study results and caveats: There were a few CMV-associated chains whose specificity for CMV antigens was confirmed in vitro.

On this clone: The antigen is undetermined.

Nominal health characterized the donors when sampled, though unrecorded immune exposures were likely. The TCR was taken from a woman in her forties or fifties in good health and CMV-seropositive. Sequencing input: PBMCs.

The CDR3 loop reads CASSTGTNSPLHF. CDR3 nucleotides: TGTGCCAGCAGTACAGGGACCAATTCACCCCTCCACTTT. The rearrangement uses TRBV28 and TRBJ1-6; possibly TRBD1 for D (6 bases). The CDR3 is 13 residues long. V was pared by 5 bases and J by 7 bases, with 9 bases between. Germline values: CDR1 MDHEN, CDR2 SYDVKM.